The 17 T cell receptor beta chains presented below share a single source sample, sequenced in a study of neurological immune-mediated disorders. MiXCR, applied by TCRdb to the 5' RACE reads, yields one record per CDR3 protein. This table holds roughly 88,000 distinct CDR3 sequences, 3.5% found once. The sample taken for sequencing was PBMCs. Every receptor here comes from a woman between 50 and 59 years old with multiple sclerosis.

CDR3: CASSFGLAGGNTIYF. Written as DNA, the CDR3 is TGTGCCAGCAGCTTTGGTTTGGCTGGTGGAAACACCATATATTTT. The rearrangement links TRBV7-6 to TRBJ1-3; D is ambiguous. This CDR3 has 15 residues. The germline CDR1 and CDR2 sequences are SGHVS and FNYEAQ. Trimming took 3 bases from V and 3 from J, leaving 12 bases between them.

This clonotype was observed at least ten times. The gene calls are TRBV9 and TRBJ2-1; 9 bases match TRBD2. The CDR3 is 20 amino acids. Germline V gene lookup returns CDR1 SGDLS and CDR2 YYNGEE. V was clipped by 0 bases and J by 1 base; unmatched bases: 14. DNA of the CDR3: TGTGCCAGCAGCGTAGATCTTGGCGGGGGGGCCGCGCAGTCCTACAATGAGCAGTTCTTC. Translating it yields CASSVDLGGGAAQSYNEQFF.

This clonotype was counted ten times or more. The chain uses TRBV29-1 and TRBJ2-7; the D call may be TRBD1 or TRBD2 (6 bases each). The CDR3 is made up of 14 amino acids. CDR1 and CDR2 (germline): SQVTM, ANQGSEA. Deletions cut 7 bases from V and 4 bases from J, with 20 bases between. CDR3 loop: CSAKTGAVGYEQYF. The CDR3 coding sequence is TGCAGCGCTAAGACGGGGGCTGTTGGGTACGAGCAGTACTTC.

At least ten counts were recorded for this clonotype. This chain links TRBV2 with TRBJ2-7; TRBD1 matches at 7 bases. J gave up 4 bases and V 8 bases, and 14 bases lay outside the gene matches. The CDR3 length is 15 residues. The V gene's germline CDR1 is SNHLY and CDR2 FYNNEI. This CDR3 is CASGERRQGKYEQYF. DNA of the CDR3: TGTGCCAGCGGGGAGAGGAGACAGGGAAAGTACGAGCAGTACTTC.

The sample holds many counts of this clonotype. V gene TRBV9 combines with J gene TRBJ2-7; maybe TRBD1 (6 bases). Germline CDR1 reads SGDLS; CDR2 reads YYNGEE. The CDR3 runs 15 residues. The V and J ends lost 0 bases and 6 bases respectively, with 16 bases between them. The CDR3 nucleotides read TGTGCCAGCAGCGTAGGGGGGCCAGGGGTGGGCGAGCAGTACTTC. Protein sequence: CASSVGGPGVGEQYF.

This clonotype has a count of ten or more. This chain connects TRBV6-2 or TRBV6-3 to TRBJ2-1; maybe TRBD1 (5 bases). Germline CDR1 and CDR2: MNHEY and SVGEGT. The V end lost 6 bases, the J end lost 7 bases, and 10 bases lay between the germline ends. This CDR3 has 12 amino acids. CDR3 bases: TGTGCCAGCAGAGACCAGGGTAATGAGCAGTTCTTC. Its protein product is CASRDQGNEQFF.

This clonotype was seen repeatedly, ten times or more. This chain links TRBV6-6 with TRBJ2-1; tentatively, D is TRBD2 (6 bases). In germline, CDR1 is MNHNY, CDR2 SVGAGI (reference sequence). V lost 6 bases and J lost 7, with 16 bases in between. The CDR3 contains 14 residues. In DNA form, the CDR3 reads TGTGCCAGCAGGGCAACGGGGGAGGTGAATGAGCAGTTCTTC. Its protein product is CASRATGEVNEQFF.

The table lists this clonotype with many counts. The V and J genes are TRBV7-9 and TRBJ2-7; D perhaps matches TRBD2 (6 bases). V was shortened by 1 base and J by 6 bases, with 10 bases between the two germline ends. From germline, CDR1 is SEHNR and CDR2 FQNEAQ (reference sequence). This CDR3 is 13 amino acids long. This CDR3 is CASSLVGGGEQYF. CDR3 DNA sequence: TGTGCCAGCAGCTTAGTTGGGGGAGGCGAGCAGTACTTC.

This clonotype was recorded many times. The chain joins TRBV6-6 to TRBJ1-4; D uncertain. In germline, CDR1 is MNHNY, CDR2 SVGAGI (reference sequence). Trimming pared 5 bases from V and 5 bases from J, leaving 6 bases between. This CDR3 has 12 residues. The CDR3 bases are TGTGCCAGCAGTCCGGGGAATGAAAAACTGTTTTTT. It specifies CASSPGNEKLFF.

Many counts were recorded for this clonotype. This chain joins TRBV21-1 and TRBJ2-7. TRBV21-1 represents a pseudogene. This CDR3 region has 15 residues. This CDR3 is CASSTLDRNSYEQYF. The CDR3 DNA reads as TGTGCCAGCAGCACTCTTGACAGGAACTCCTACGAGCAGTACTTC.

In its sample, this clonotype was seen many times. The chain joins TRBV5-6 to TRBJ1-2; maybe TRBD1 (5 bases). The CDR3 is made up of 14 amino acids. CDR1 is SGHDT, CDR2 YYEEEE, per germline. The V and J ends lost 1 base and 8 bases respectively, with 15 bases between them. The CDR3 DNA is TGTGCCAGCAGCTTGAGTCGTGGTCGGGACGGCTACACCTTC. It is translated as CASSLSRGRDGYTF.

This clonotype was detected ten times or more. The chain combines TRBV20-1 with TRBJ1-1; possibly TRBD1 for D (6 bases). The CDR3 runs 12 residues. Germline V gives CDR1 DFQATT, CDR2 SNEGSKA (reference sequence). Deletions cut 7 bases from V and 1 base from J, with 10 bases between. The CDR3: CSVWGPNTEAFF. In DNA, the CDR3 is TGCAGTGTTTGGGGGCCGAACACTGAAGCTTTCTTT.

This clonotype was counted at least ten times. J is TRBJ1-1 and V is TRBV12-3 or TRBV12-4; D is unresolved. CDR3 size: 15 residues. Trimming took off 3 bases at V and 6 bases at J, with 17 bases between the two ends. The chain's CDR3 is CASSLRERGISEAFF. The CDR3 DNA is TGTGCCAGCAGTTTGAGGGAGCGGGGTATCTCTGAAGCTTTCTTT.

This sequence joins TRBV12-3 or TRBV12-4 and TRBJ1-2; the D is unclear. The CDR3 runs 12 residues. The V and J ends lost 5 bases and 8 bases respectively, with 12 bases between them. The CDR3 region is CASSPSVEGYTF. CDR3 DNA: TGTGCCAGCAGTCCCTCCGTGGAAGGCTACACCTTC.

In its sample, this clonotype was seen many times. This rearrangement joins TRBV20-1 to TRBJ2-7; weak D call: TRBD1 (6 bases). CDR3 length: 13 residues. In germline, CDR1 is DFQATT, CDR2 SNEGSKA (reference sequence). The CDR3 nucleotides are TGCAGCGCTTCGACAGGCGGAACCTACGAGCAGTACTTC. Amino acids: CSASTGGTYEQYF.

This clonotype was observed at least ten times. The V and J genes are TRBV5-1 and TRBJ1-5; D remains unclear. Germline CDR1 reads SGHRS; CDR2 reads YFSETQ. Trimming cost V 0 bases and J 5 bases, with 9 bases left between them. The CDR3 totals 14 residues. DNA of the CDR3: TGCGCCAGCAGCTTGGACAGCCAGTATCAGCCCCAGCATTTT. This encodes CASSLDSQYQPQHF. Together with reference TRBV5-1 and TRBJ1-5, the CDR3 gives the full variable domain: KAGVTQTPRYLIKTRGQQVTLSCSPISGHRSVSWYQQTPGQGLQFLFEYFSETQRNKGNFPGRFSGRQFSNSRSEMNVSTLELGDSALYLCASSLDSQYQPQHFGDGTRLSIL.

This rearrangement joins TRBV7-6 to TRBJ1-2; a possible D gene is TRBD1 (6 bases). V lost 5 bases, J lost 8 bases, and 12 bases lay in between. CDR1 and CDR2 (germline): SGHVS, FNYEAQ. The CDR3 consists of 12 residues. The CDR3 DNA reads TGTGCCAGCAGCGCACACAGGGAGGGCTACACCTTC. Its protein is CASSAHREGYTF.